This TCR beta chain originates from a study of shared clonotypes between healthy human individuals. Germline V gene data show CDR1 as MNHNS and CDR2 as SASEGT. The V end was cut by 0 bases, the J end by 9 bases, with 9 bases between. CDR3 length equals 13 residues. The data were produced by immunoSEQ multiplex PCR, yet TCRdb's version contains in-frame clones alone and is incomplete. The repertoire consists of under 2.5 million clones, with approximately 90% occurring once and the leading ten covering 0.37%. The chain uses TRBV6-1 and TRBJ2-1; no clear D. This receptor was obtained from a man aged 18 to 29 in good health. Some clones in this sample may be carry-over from other donors' samples. Material: naive CD4+ T cells from PBMCs. The subset: CD45RA+ positively selected. DNA of the CDR3: TGTGCCAGCAGTGAAGCTGTCGTCCCTGAGCAGTTCTTC. This sequence encodes CASSEAVVPEQFF.